These 29 T cell receptor beta chains share one sample of origin, sequenced in a study of molecular identifiers for immune sequencing clone quantification. TCRdb reprocessed the PCR reads via MiXCR and lists one record per CDR3 protein. The sample includes approximately 590,000 distinct CDR3 sequences, about 25% seen only once; the top ten take 0.78%. Specimen: naive CD8+ T cells from blood, with Jurkat cell RNA spiked in. The subset is: FACS-sorted CD8+CD4-CCR7+CD45RA+ naive T cells. These receptors all come from a human donor in good health. Some libraries in this study had Jurkat cell RNA spiked in.

This clonotype was recorded many times. This chain links TRBV3-1 with TRBJ2-2; D gene unclear. The CDR3 length is 15 residues. Germline assignment: CDR1 LGHDT and CDR2 YNNKEL (reference sequence). The V gene lost 4 bases and the J gene lost 4 bases, with 13 bases spanning the gap. Here the CDR3 reads CASSLNPGGTGELFF. In DNA, the CDR3 is TGTGCCAGCAGCCTAAACCCAGGTGGCACCGGGGAGCTGTTTTTT.

Turning to this clonotype: In this CDR3 the conserved last residue, phenylalanine or tryptophan, is missing, so a read error is likely. This chain joins TRBV19 and TRBJ1-4, with 8 bases fitting TRBD1. CDR1 and CDR2 (germline): LNHDA, SQIVND (reference sequence). V trimming: 6 bases; J trimming: 6 bases; junction bases outside the gene matches: 6. This CDR3 is 14 amino acids long. The CDR3 DNA is TGTGCCAGTAGAAATACAGGGGGTGATGAAAAACTGTTTCTT. It yields the protein CASRNTGGDEKLFL.

This clonotype came up many times. V is TRBV6-5 and J is TRBJ2-5; 7 bases match TRBD1. Germline CDR1 and CDR2: MNHEY and SVGAGI. This CDR3 spans 15 amino acids. J gave up 2 bases and V 5 bases, and 8 bases lay outside the gene matches. The CDR3 loop reads CASSMTRQGQETQYF. The CDR3 coding sequence is TGTGCCAGCAGTATGACCAGACAGGGTCAAGAGACCCAGTACTTC.

Note on this clonotype: A much larger clone is a single base away; this may be a read error. DNA of the CDR3: TGTGCCAGCAGTTTAGAGGCAGGGGGCTTTGACACTGAAGCTTTCTTT. Its translation: CASSLEAGGFDTEAFF. The chain recombines TRBV27 with TRBJ1-1; 8 bases match TRBD1. Germline CDR1 reads MNHEY; CDR2 reads SMNVEV (reference sequence). CDR3 length: 16 amino acids. The V segment lost 2 bases and the J segment 3 bases; nucleotides outside the gene matches: 8.

In this sample, this clonotype turned up many times. The chain has TRBV18 and TRBJ1-3; D gene ambiguous. V lost 1 base and J lost 0, with 7 bases in between. The germline V gene encodes CDR1 KGHSH and CDR2 LQKENI. The CDR3 spans 15 residues. The CDR3 DNA sequence: TGTGCCAGCTCACCACAGGATAACTCTGGAAACACCATATATTTT. Its protein is CASSPQDNSGNTIYF.

This clonotype has a handful of counts. Germline and junction disagree at one end, which may indicate a read error. The chain is built from TRBV7-9 and TRBJ2-1; TRBD1 matches at 8 bases. This CDR3 is 13 amino acids long. Germline CDR1 SEHNR, CDR2 FQNEAQ (reference sequence). Here the CDR3 DNA reads TGTGCCAGCAGCTTAGTATCTTGGGACAGGATGATCTTC. This translates into CASSLVSWDRMIF.

This clonotype was seen only a few times. The genes are TRBV6-6 and TRBJ1-4; D not resolved. This CDR3 spans 14 amino acids. V lost 0 bases to trimming and J lost 6 bases, with 8 bases between them. Looked up from germline, CDR1 is MNHNY and CDR2 is SVGAGI (reference sequence). CDR3: CASSYSSFDEKLFF. The CDR3 DNA follows: TGTGCCAGCAGTTACTCCAGTTTTGATGAAAAACTGTTTTTT.

This clonotype was counted a single time. The chain carries TRBV7-2 and TRBJ1-6; 9 nucleotides agree with TRBD1. Looked up from germline, CDR1 is SGHTA and CDR2 is FQGNSA. Trimming cost V 0 bases and J 7 bases; bases outside gene matches: 10. The CDR3 spans 18 residues. CDR3 in amino acids: CASSLAFLGDRANSPLHF. The DNA of the CDR3 is TGTGCCAGCAGCTTAGCCTTTCTGGGGGACAGGGCGAATTCACCCCTCCACTTT.

This clonotype was observed at least ten times. The chain combines TRBV6-6 with TRBJ2-1; 7 bases are a match to TRBD1. J gave up 7 bases and V 2 bases, and 2 bases lay outside the gene matches. The CDR3 is made up of 13 amino acids. Looked up from germline, CDR1 is MNHNY and CDR2 is SVGAGI (reference sequence). The CDR3 bases are TGTGCCAGCAGTTACACGACAGGGAATGAGCAGTTCTTC. The encoded protein is CASSYTTGNEQFF.

With respect to this clonotype: Its ends do not fully match the called genes, so a read error is possible. The chain links TRBV6-5 to TRBJ1-1; D is possibly TRBD1 (5 bases). The CDR3 runs 17 residues. Germline CDR1 and CDR2: MNHEY and SVGAGI. CDR3 DNA sequence: TGTGACAGCAGTTACTCGGTCCAGGGAGGCTTTGGCACTGAAGCTTTCTTT. Translation gives CDSSYSVQGGFGTEAFF.

To note about this clonotype: A much larger clone differs by one base, so this may be a read error. V gene TRBV7-9 combines with J gene TRBJ2-7; the D is unclear. The CDR3 length is 14 residues. Germline V lookup: CDR1 SEHNR, CDR2 FQNEAQ (reference sequence). This CDR3 reads CASSLGYGAYGQYF. The CDR3 DNA reads TGTGCCAGCAGCCTAGGGTACGGAGCCTACGGGCAGTACTTC.

This CDR3 is CASSQVGTSGSYEQYF. The CDR3 DNA reads as TGCGCCAGCAGCCAAGTCGGGACTAGCGGATCCTACGAGCAGTACTTC. J is TRBJ2-7 and V is TRBV4-1; 11 bases line up with TRBD2. CDR3 length: 16 amino acids. J was trimmed by 1 base and V by 1 base; bases with no gene match: 3. The germline CDR1 and CDR2 sequences are MGHRA and YSYEKL.

The rearrangement joins TRBV21-1 to TRBJ2-5. TRBV21-1 represents a pseudogene. The CDR3 spans 14 residues. The CDR3 loop is CASSKLSQAETQYF. The CDR3 bases are TGTGCCAGCAGCAAACTTAGCCAGGCGGAGACCCAGTACTTC.

This clonotype was seen a few times. This rearrangement joins TRBV4-3 to TRBJ2-3; TRBD2 matches 14 bases. The V and J ends lost 3 bases and 6 bases, in that order; junction bases with no gene match: 8. Germline CDR1 reads LGHNA; CDR2 reads YSLEER. This CDR3 has 17 residues. The CDR3 coding sequence is TGCGCCAGCAGCCATGAACCGACTAGCGGGGGGGAGGATACGCAGTATTTT. It codes for CASSHEPTSGGEDTQYF.

The rearrangement uses TRBV6-2 or TRBV6-3 and TRBJ2-7; no reliable D call. Trimming pared 2 bases from V and 2 bases from J, leaving 4 bases between. The CDR3 consists of 12 residues. The germline CDR1 and CDR2 sequences are MNHEY and SVGEGT. The CDR3 nucleotides read TGTGCCAGCAGTTACCCCGCCTACGAGCAGTACTTC. Translated: CASSYPAYEQYF.

Only a few counts were recorded for this clonotype. The CDR3 region is CASSQGTALTGELFF. The CDR3, as DNA: TGTGCCAGCAGCCAAGGGACGGCCCTCACCGGGGAGCTGTTTTTT. The chain links TRBV14 to TRBJ2-2; D not resolved. CDR1 is SGHDN, CDR2 FVKESK, per germline. Between the trimmed V and J ends, which lost 1 base and 4 bases, there was a span of 10 bases. The CDR3 runs 15 residues.

The V and J genes are TRBV27 and TRBJ2-5; no reliable D call. Per the germline V gene, CDR1 is MNHEY and CDR2 is SMNVEV (reference sequence). V lost 4 bases, J lost 4 bases, and 13 bases lay in between. The CDR3 has 14 amino acids. The CDR3 bases are TGTGCCAGCAGTTCGGTCAGGTTTGGAGAGACCCAGTACTTC. Translated, it gives CASSSVRFGETQYF.

A remark on this clonotype: A much larger clone lies one base from this, so it may be a read error. The CDR3 region has the DNA TGCAGTGCTGCCGGACAGGTTTACAATCAGCCCCAGCATTTT. Translation: CSAAGQVYNQPQHF. This chain links TRBV20-1 with TRBJ1-5; 7 nucleotides align to TRBD1. V gave up 5 bases and J gave up 3 bases; unmatched junction bases: 7. The germline V gene has CDR1 DFQATT and CDR2 SNEGSKA (reference sequence). The length of the CDR3 is 14 residues.

The table lists this clonotype with many counts. The chain employs TRBV6-2 or TRBV6-3 and TRBJ2-6; TRBD1 is a possible D gene (6 bases). The CDR3 extends over 15 amino acids. V lost 8 bases and J lost 2, with 13 bases in between. Germline assignment: CDR1 MNHEY and CDR2 SVGEGT. DNA for the CDR3: TGTGCCAGCGTCTACAGGGATACTGGGGCCAACGTCCTGACTTTC. As protein: CASVYRDTGANVLTF.

This chain uses TRBV6-2 or TRBV6-3 with TRBJ2-7; D is undetermined. The V gene's germline CDR1 is MNHEY and CDR2 SVGEGT. Trimming shortened V by 5 bases and J by 7 bases, and 6 bases separated the two germline ends. CDR3 length equals 10 residues. The CDR3 bases are TGTGCCAGCAGTGATCGGGAGCAGTACTTC. Its protein is CASSDREQYF.

This clonotype has a count of ten or more. V gene TRBV9 combines with J gene TRBJ2-3; maybe TRBD2 (6 bases). The germline CDR1 and CDR2 sequences are SGDLS and YYNGEE. The CDR3 is 17 amino acids. Trimming took off 3 bases at V and 4 bases at J, with 21 bases between the two ends. CDR3 in amino acids: CASSAGRRGLGADTQYF. The CDR3 region has the DNA TGTGCCAGCAGCGCTGGGAGGCGGGGCTTAGGCGCAGATACGCAGTATTTT.

In this sample, this clonotype turned up a few times. The J gene is TRBJ2-1, the V gene TRBV6-2 or TRBV6-3, with no clear D. The V and J ends lost 1 base and 0 bases respectively, with 7 bases between them. The V gene's germline CDR1 is MNHEY and CDR2 SVGEGT. The CDR3 extends over 15 amino acids. The CDR3 bases are TGTGCCAGCAGTTACTTCGCGAGCTCCTACAATGAGCAGTTCTTC. Its protein product is CASSYFASSYNEQFF.

The J gene is TRBJ2-7, the V gene TRBV5-1; D is ambiguous. Germline CDR1 reads SGHRS; CDR2 reads YFSETQ. The CDR3 is 13 amino acids. The germline V and J ends were trimmed by 4 bases and 0 bases, with 8 bases remaining between them. CDR3 in amino acids: CASSITSSYEQYF. The CDR3 DNA reads as TGCGCCAGCAGCATCACCTCCTCCTACGAGCAGTACTTC.

This clonotype has at least ten counts. The rearrangement joins TRBV10-3 to TRBJ2-7; D possibly corresponds to TRBD2 (6 bases). V lost 0 bases to trimming and J lost 2 bases, with 11 bases between them. The CDR3 spans 15 residues. Germline CDR1 is ENHRY and CDR2 is SYGVKD. CDR3 in amino acids: CAISESAGSTYEQYF. The CDR3 DNA reads TGTGCCATCAGTGAGTCCGCGGGAAGTACCTACGAGCAGTACTTC.

In this sample, this clonotype turned up a few times. This sequence joins TRBV4-2 and TRBJ1-6; D may be TRBD1 (6 bases). Trimming left V 1 base short and J 7 bases short, with 11 bases between. Germline V gene lookup returns CDR1 LGHNA and CDR2 YNFKEQ. CDR3 size: 15 residues. CDR3 in DNA: TGTGCCAGCAGCCAAGCCCGGACAGAGAATTCACCCCTCCACTTT. Protein sequence: CASSQARTENSPLHF.

For this clonotype: Since a much larger clone is just one base distant, this may be a read error. V and J are TRBV20-1 and TRBJ1-4; D remains ambiguous. CDR1 is DFQATT, CDR2 SNEGSKA, per germline (reference sequence). The CDR3 has 10 amino acids. The CDR3 nucleotides read TGCAGTGCTAGAGATGAAAAACTGCTTTTT. It specifies CSARDEKLLF.

This clonotype was counted between two and nine times. This chain joins TRBV19 and TRBJ2-7, with TRBD1 matching over 7 bases. Germline CDR1 reads LNHDA; CDR2 reads SQIVND (reference sequence). V gave up 3 bases and J gave up 2 bases; unmatched junction bases: 4. The CDR3 covers 14 residues. CDR3 in amino acids: CASSMSGQPYEQYF. The CDR3 bases are TGTGCCAGTAGTATGTCGGGACAGCCCTACGAGCAGTACTTC.

This clonotype turned up a few times. The chain has TRBV7-9 and TRBJ2-2; D remains ambiguous. Germline V gives CDR1 SEHNR, CDR2 FQNEAQ (reference sequence). Trimming removed 1 base from V and 6 bases from J, with 15 bases in between. The CDR3 sequence is 16 residues long. Here the CDR3 reads CASSLEESGLSGELFF. The CDR3 DNA reads TGTGCCAGCAGCTTAGAGGAGTCAGGTTTATCCGGGGAGCTGTTTTTT.

A word on this clonotype: One junction end disagrees with the germline gene, perhaps due to a read error. The chain employs TRBV7-2 and TRBJ2-5; the match to TRBD1 covers 7 bases. This CDR3 has 17 amino acids. Germline CDR1 and CDR2: SGHTA and FQGNSA. The CDR3: CASRPPPPWDSQETPYF. The CDR3 nucleotides read TGTGCCAGCCGCCCTCCCCCCCCGTGGGACAGTCAAGAGACCCCGTACTTC.